What follows are 5 T cell receptor beta chains derived from one specimen sequenced in a study of cytomegalovirus exposure and HLA in healthy donors. The PCR was carried out with 60 Vbeta primers and 13 Jbeta primers. TCRdb keeps only in-frame clones here, not all; method: immunoSEQ multiplex PCR. Seen here are more than 100,000 clones, 65% to 90% observed once, and the top ten hold more than 2%. The sequencing input was PBMCs. These receptors came from a man under 40 in good health and CMV-seronegative.

The V call is TRBV27, the J call TRBJ1-2; 8 bases are a match to TRBD1. The CDR3 is made up of 14 amino acids. Germline CDR1 and CDR2: MNHEY and SMNVEV (reference sequence). The ends lost 5 bases at V and 5 bases at J; junction bases unmatched: 7. DNA of the CDR3: TGTGCCAGCAGTGAAACAGGGGGTGGGTATGGCTACACCTTC. Protein sequence: CASSETGGGYGYTF.

The gene calls are TRBV19 and TRBJ1-2; D is unresolved. Germline V lookup: CDR1 LNHDA, CDR2 SQIVND (reference sequence). The germline V and J ends were trimmed by 5 bases and 8 bases, with 18 bases remaining between them. The CDR3 sequence is 14 residues long. CDR3 sequence reads: CASSFGVRGRGYTF. Here the CDR3 DNA reads TGTGCCAGTAGTTTTGGCGTCCGGGGTCGGGGCTACACCTTC.

This clone was seen a handful of times. The rearrangement uses TRBV6-6 and TRBJ2-5; no clear D gene. CDR1 and CDR2 from the germline V gene are MNHNY and SVGAGI (reference sequence). The CDR3 covers 14 residues. Trimming pared 2 bases from V and 2 bases from J, leaving 9 bases between. CDR3 region: CASSYGTAQETQYF. CDR3 in DNA: TGTGCCAGCAGTTACGGTACAGCTCAAGAGACCCAGTACTTC.

The rearrangement uses TRBV10-3 and TRBJ2-1; 7 bases match TRBD2. The CDR3 is 13 amino acids. The V segment lost 10 bases and the J segment 6 bases; nucleotides outside the gene matches: 9. In germline, CDR1 is ENHRY, CDR2 SYGVKD. CDR3 region: CASYAGGSNEQFF. The DNA of the CDR3 is TGTGCCAGCTACGCCGGCGGGAGCAATGAGCAGTTCTTC.

Here the CDR3 reads CASSQDSGGPYWEQFF. In DNA, the CDR3 is TGTGCCAGCAGCCAGGATAGCGGGGGCCCCTATTGGGAGCAGTTCTTC. The chain recombines TRBV28 with TRBJ2-1; TRBD2 aligns across 9 bases. J lost 10 bases, V lost 6 bases, and 16 bases had no gene match. The V gene's germline CDR1 is MDHEN and CDR2 SYDVKM. The CDR3 extends over 16 amino acids.